The 14 T cell receptor beta chains in this list originate from one sample, sequenced in a study of blood T cell repertoires in COVID-19. The repertoire was sequenced with immunoSEQ multiplex PCR; TCRdb's copy has only in-frame clones and lacks some. The table has 45,000 or so clones, 86% seen once. What was sequenced was peripheral blood. Source of these receptors: a man aged 35-49 years with active COVID-19.

The rearrangement joins TRBV28 to TRBJ2-3; the D gene is possibly TRBD2 (6 bases). Germline V gene lookup returns CDR1 MDHEN and CDR2 SYDVKM. The CDR3 is 15 residues long. Trimming removed 2 bases from V and 2 bases from J, with 11 bases in between. CDR3 nucleotide sequence: TGTGCCAGCAGTTTAGGAGGGTATAACACAGATACGCAGTATTTT. Residues: CASSLGGYNTDTQYF.

CDR3 in amino acids: CAWSVVRTGGNYGYTF. In DNA, the CDR3 is TGTGCCTGGAGTGTGGTCAGGACGGGGGGCAACTATGGCTACACCTTC. The chain couples TRBV30 to TRBJ1-2; the D gene is possibly TRBD1 (6 bases). V lost 0 bases, J lost 2 bases, and 16 bases lay in between. The CDR3 contains 16 residues. CDR1 GTSNPN and CDR2 SVGIG come from the germline V gene (reference sequence).

The chain has TRBV28 and TRBJ2-7, with 12 bases lining up with TRBD2. The germline V gene encodes CDR1 MDHEN and CDR2 SYDVKM. Germline trimming cut 3 bases from V and 1 base from J; bases unmatched to any gene: 4. The CDR3 sequence is 16 residues long. CDR3 sequence (DNA): TGTGCCAGCAGTTTGACTAGCGGGAGTGCATCCTACGAGCAGTACTTC. It encodes CASSLTSGSASYEQYF.

The chain joins TRBV10-1 to TRBJ2-7; a weak D match, TRBD2 (5 bases). The V end was cut by 0 bases, the J end by 2 bases, with 11 bases between. Germline CDR1 WNHNN, CDR2 SYGVQD (reference sequence). There are 15 residues in the CDR3. The CDR3 DNA reads TGCGCCAGCAGTGAGTCCAGCGGTACAGCCTACGAGCAGTACTTC. Its protein is CASSESSGTAYEQYF.

The rearrangement uses TRBV27 and TRBJ2-2; 11 nucleotides align to TRBD2. The V gene end was trimmed by 7 bases and the J gene end by 0 bases; junction bases not matched to a gene: 10. The length of the CDR3 is 18 residues. CDR1 MNHEY and CDR2 SMNVEV come from the germline V gene (reference sequence). The CDR3 spells CASTKLAGAVANTGELFF. CDR3 bases: TGTGCCAGCACCAAACTAGCGGGAGCCGTCGCGAACACCGGGGAGCTGTTTTTT.

The chain employs TRBV28 and TRBJ1-4; D not resolved. The CDR3 spans 12 residues. V was pared by 5 bases and J by 7 bases, with 8 bases between. The V gene's germline CDR1 is MDHEN and CDR2 SYDVKM. Here the CDR3 reads CASSVDTEKLFF. The DNA of the CDR3 is TGTGCCAGCAGTGTAGACACTGAAAAACTGTTTTTT.

The chain is built from TRBV18 and TRBJ1-5, with D possibly being TRBD1 (6 bases). Germline lookup yields CDR1 KGHSH and CDR2 LQKENI. CDR3 length: 15 amino acids. The V end lost 2 bases, the J end lost 3 bases, and 11 bases lay between the germline ends. This chain's CDR3 is CASSPGGDSNQPQHF. In DNA, the CDR3 is TGTGCCAGCTCACCAGGGGGCGACTCCAATCAGCCCCAGCATTTT.

This rearrangement joins TRBV29-1 to TRBJ2-3; perhaps TRBD2 as D (5 bases). Germline V gives CDR1 SQVTM, CDR2 ANQGSEA. The CDR3 is 14 amino acids. With 3 bases removed from V and 7 bases from J, the gap between germline ends came to 17 bases. CDR3 region: CSVEEESNLYTQYF. The CDR3 DNA reads as TGCAGCGTTGAGGAGGAATCGAACCTCTATACGCAGTATTTT.

The genes are TRBV5-1 and TRBJ2-2; the match to TRBD2 covers 13 bases. V was clipped by 2 bases and J by 5 bases; unmatched bases: 3. Germline-derived CDR1 and CDR2 are SGHRS and YFSETQ. The CDR3 totals 16 residues. The CDR3 protein is CASSFGTSGATGELFF. DNA for the CDR3: TGCGCCAGCAGCTTCGGGACTAGCGGGGCTACCGGGGAGCTGTTTTTT.

The chain links TRBV5-5 to TRBJ2-2, with 8 bases fitting TRBD2. V shed 0 bases and J 4 bases; nucleotides not matched to a gene: 2. CDR1 SGHKS and CDR2 YYEKEE come from the germline V gene (reference sequence). This CDR3 spans 15 amino acids. The CDR3 DNA sequence: TGTGCCAGCAGCTTGGACGGGAGGGGCACCGGGGAGCTGTTTTTT. Protein sequence: CASSLDGRGTGELFF.

The chain has TRBV5-1 and TRBJ2-5; D is uncertain. Trimming shortened V by 0 bases and J by 5 bases, and 14 bases separated the two germline ends. The CDR3 has 15 amino acids. Germline CDR1 is SGHRS and CDR2 is YFSETQ. Here the CDR3 reads CASSLGDSTWETQYF. The CDR3 DNA sequence: TGCGCCAGCAGCTTGGGAGACTCGACCTGGGAGACCCAGTACTTC. The full variable domain, its missing parts supplied by reference TRBV5-1 and TRBJ2-5, is KAGVTQTPRYLIKTRGQQVTLSCSPISGHRSVSWYQQTPGQGLQFLFEYFSETQRNKGNFPGRFSGRQFSNSRSEMNVSTLELGDSALYLCASSLGDSTWETQYFGPGTRLLVL.

The V gene is TRBV11-3, the J gene TRBJ2-1; 10 bases fit TRBD2. V shed 5 bases and J 8 bases; nucleotides not matched to a gene: 12. From germline, CDR1 is SGHNT and CDR2 YENEEA. This CDR3 is built from 16 residues. In DNA form, the CDR3 reads TGTGCCAGCAGCCGGAGCGGGAGGGGGCGGCGAGATGAGCAGTTCTTC. Translation gives CASSRSGRGRRDEQFF.

This chain connects TRBV2 to TRBJ2-1; the match to TRBD2 covers 11 bases. V dropped 6 bases and J dropped 0; count of bases not matched to a gene: 7. Germline V gene sequence: CDR1 SNHLY, CDR2 FYNNEI. This CDR3 has 17 amino acids. The CDR3 bases are TGTGCCAGCAGCGGACTAGCGGGCCCGAGCTCCTACAATGAGCAGTTCTTC. This gives the protein CASSGLAGPSSYNEQFF.

This clone was counted a single time. The chain employs TRBV6-5 and TRBJ1-6; 9 bases match TRBD1. The CDR3 length is 15 residues. Looked up from germline, CDR1 is MNHEY and CDR2 is SVGAGI. Trimming at V came to 6 bases and at J to 6 bases, leaving 6 bases not matched to a gene. This CDR3 reads CASRGQGFPNSPLHF. DNA of the CDR3: TGTGCCAGCAGGGGACAGGGATTCCCTAATTCACCCCTCCACTTT.